Shown below are 24 T cell receptor beta chains from a single sample sequenced in a study of cytomegalovirus exposure and HLA in healthy donors. The PCR had 60 Vbeta and 13 Jbeta primers. The data were produced by immunoSEQ multiplex PCR, yet TCRdb's version contains in-frame clones alone and is incomplete. This table holds 65,000 to 90,000 clones, about nine tenths found once. Sequenced input: PBMCs. The origin of the receptors is a woman aged 25-40 years in good health and CMV-seronegative.

V is TRBV28 and J is TRBJ1-2; TRBD1 agrees at 10 bases. Germline trimming cut 6 bases from V and 0 bases from J; bases unmatched to any gene: 10. The germline V gene encodes CDR1 MDHEN and CDR2 SYDVKM. This CDR3 contains 17 residues. The CDR3 reads CASRVDRGRTTNYGYTF. In nucleotides, the CDR3 is TGTGCCAGCAGAGTCGACAGGGGGCGGACTACTAACTATGGCTACACCTTC.

The rearrangement joins TRBV7-3 to TRBJ2-2; 8 nucleotides align to TRBD2. The CDR3 consists of 16 residues. J was trimmed by 4 bases and V by 5 bases; bases with no gene match: 9. Germline assignment: CDR1 SGHTA and CDR2 FQGTGA. The CDR3 is CASSPGGGIGTGELFF. The CDR3 nucleotides read TGTGCCAGCAGCCCCGGGGGGGGGATTGGCACCGGGGAGCTGTTTTTT.

This rearrangement joins TRBV19 to TRBJ2-1; TRBD2 matches at 9 bases. The CDR3 loop spans 17 amino acids. Unmatched junction bases numbered 8, after V lost 1 base and J lost 4 bases. Germline assignment: CDR1 LNHDA and CDR2 SQIVND (reference sequence). CDR3 region: CASSIVLKREVYNEQFF. DNA for the CDR3: TGTGCCAGTAGTATAGTACTAAAGCGGGAGGTTTACAATGAGCAGTTCTTC. Based on the CDR3 plus reference TRBV19 and TRBJ2-1, the full variable domain is DGGITQSPKYLFRKEGQNVTLSCEQNLNHDAMYWYRQDPGQGLRLIYYSQIVNDFQKGDIAEGYSVSREKKESFPLTVTSAQKNPTAFYLCASSIVLKREVYNEQFFGPGTRLTVL.

This clone was counted a single time. The chain uses TRBV4-2 and TRBJ2-7, with 8 bases fitting TRBD2. CDR1 is LGHNA and CDR2 is YNFKEQ in the germline V gene. V gave up 0 bases and J gave up 0 bases; unmatched junction bases: 13. There are 19 residues in the CDR3. Here the CDR3 reads CASSQDTGGDTTLSYEQYF. The CDR3 nucleotides are TGTGCCAGCAGCCAAGATACGGGGGGGGACACAACCCTCTCCTACGAGCAGTACTTC.

This chain joins TRBV29-1 and TRBJ1-5; tentative D call: TRBD1 (6 bases). CDR1 SQVTM and CDR2 ANQGSEA come from the germline V gene. The V end was cut by 4 bases, the J end by 6 bases, with 10 bases between. The CDR3 length is 12 residues. CDR3 nucleotides: TGCAGCGTTGGGCAGGACAGTCAGCCCCAGCATTTT. It is translated as CSVGQDSQPQHF.

V is TRBV5-1 and J is TRBJ1-1; maybe TRBD1 (5 bases). Deletions cut 0 bases from V and 1 base from J, with 7 bases between. This CDR3 region has 14 residues. The germline CDR1 and CDR2 sequences are SGHRS and YFSETQ. In DNA form, the CDR3 reads TGCGCCAGCAGCTTGGGACAGCGGAACACTGAAGCTTTCTTT. As protein: CASSLGQRNTEAFF.

This sequence joins TRBV19 and TRBJ2-1; 11 bases align to TRBD2. CDR1 and CDR2 (germline): LNHDA, SQIVND (reference sequence). The length of the CDR3 is 16 residues. The V gene end was trimmed by 5 bases and the J gene end by 5 bases; junction bases not matched to a gene: 8. CDR3 region: CASSPLRLAGNNEQFF. The CDR3 DNA reads TGTGCCAGTAGTCCCCTGCGACTAGCGGGGAACAATGAGCAGTTCTTC.

This clone was detected once. The rearrangement uses TRBV18 and TRBJ2-7, with 7 bases fitting TRBD1. Germline loops: CDR1 KGHSH, CDR2 LQKENI. V shed 0 bases and J 2 bases; nucleotides not matched to a gene: 4. The CDR3 totals 15 residues. CDR3 nucleotide sequence: TGTGCCAGCTCACCACCGGGACAGTACACCTACGAGCAGTACTTC. Protein sequence: CASSPPGQYTYEQYF.

This clone turned up a few times. The V and J genes are TRBV28 and TRBJ1-4; the match to TRBD1 covers 8 bases. With 5 bases clipped from V and 5 bases from J, the junction kept 13 bases outside the gene matches. Germline CDR1 reads MDHEN; CDR2 reads SYDVKM. This CDR3 region has 17 residues. Written as DNA, the CDR3 is TGTGCCAGCAGTCCTGGTGGACAGGGAAATCGAAATGAAAAACTGTTTTTT. Protein: CASSPGGQGNRNEKLFF.

The rearrangement uses TRBV28 and TRBJ2-5; perhaps TRBD1 as D (5 bases). The CDR3 consists of 13 residues. Germline CDR1 and CDR2: MDHEN and SYDVKM. The germline V and J ends were trimmed by 3 bases and 4 bases, with 9 bases remaining between them. The CDR3: CASSLMGPETQYF. The CDR3 DNA follows: TGTGCCAGCAGTTTGATGGGGCCAGAGACCCAGTACTTC. Full variable domain (outside the CDR3, taken from reference TRBV28 and TRBJ2-5): DVKVTQSSRYLVKRTGEKVFLECVQDMDHENMFWYRQDPGLGLRLIYFSYDVKMKEKGDIPEGYSVSREKKERFSLILESASTNQTSMYLCASSLMGPETQYFGPGTRLLVL.

The CDR3 DNA reads as TGTGCCAGCAGCTTAGTGGAGGGGGCGCCTAACAATGAGCAGTTCTTC. Its translation: CASSLVEGAPNNEQFF. The chain is built from TRBV7-9 and TRBJ2-1, with D possibly TRBD1 on 7 matching bases. The ends were cut back, 1 base at V and 5 bases at J, with 15 bases in the middle. The CDR3 runs to 16 residues. CDR1 and CDR2 (germline): SEHNR, FQNEAQ (reference sequence). The whole variable domain, filled in from reference TRBV7-9 and TRBJ2-1, reads DTGVSQNPRHKITKRGQNVTFRCDPISEHNRLYWYRQTLGQGPEFLTYFQNEAQLEKSRLLSDRFSAERPKGSFSTLEIQRTEQGDSAMYLCASSLVEGAPNNEQFFGPGTRLTVL.

The chain is built from TRBV28 and TRBJ2-2; tentative D call: TRBD1 (5 bases). This CDR3 has 18 residues. CDR1 MDHEN and CDR2 SYDVKM come from the germline V gene. The V end was cut by 2 bases, the J end by 4 bases, with 20 bases between. The CDR3 DNA follows: TGTGCCAGCAGTTTAAGGGTGATGGGGCAGGTTATCACCGGGGAGCTGTTTTTT. Translating gives CASSLRVMGQVITGELFF.

The rearrangement links TRBV6-4 to TRBJ2-3, with 7 bases aligning to TRBD2. This CDR3 region has 15 residues. V gave up 0 bases and J gave up 0 bases; unmatched junction bases: 0. CDR1 MRHNA and CDR2 SNTAGT come from the germline V gene. This CDR3 reads CASSDSGGSTDTQYF. The DNA of the CDR3 is TGTGCCAGCAGTGACTCGGGAGGGAGCACAGATACGCAGTATTTT.

The chain uses TRBV7-3 and TRBJ2-7; 12 bases are shared with TRBD2. After removal of 5 bases from V and 4 bases from J, the junction contained 3 bases not matched to a gene. CDR3 length equals 14 residues. Germline CDR1 is SGHTA and CDR2 is FQGTGA. The CDR3 coding sequence is TGTGCCAGCAGCCCGACTAGCGGGAGTTACGAGCAGTACTTC. Its protein is CASSPTSGSYEQYF.

The chain has TRBV18 and TRBJ2-5; 10 positions match TRBD2. The CDR3 loop spans 15 amino acids. J was trimmed by 4 bases and V by 6 bases; bases with no gene match: 8. Germline lookup yields CDR1 KGHSH and CDR2 LQKENI. The CDR3 spells CASSALAGEGETQYF. DNA of the CDR3: TGTGCCAGCTCGGCCCTAGCGGGAGAAGGAGAGACCCAGTACTTC.

The CDR3 nucleotides are TGTGCCAGCAGCTTAGAGTCCTACGAGCAGTACTTC. This gives the protein CASSLESYEQYF. The chain couples TRBV7-9 to TRBJ2-5; no firm D call. Near its end, the DNA agrees better with TRBJ2-7, so the J call may be wrong. This CDR3 comprises 12 residues. CDR1 and CDR2 from the germline V gene are SEHNR and FQNEAQ (reference sequence).

The chain uses TRBV6-5 and TRBJ2-1, with no clear D. This CDR3 is built from 11 residues. Trimming pared 5 bases from V and 6 bases from J, leaving 5 bases between. CDR1 is MNHEY, CDR2 SVGAGI, per germline. The chain's CDR3 is CASSAANEQFF. DNA for the CDR3: TGTGCCAGCAGTGCGGCCAATGAGCAGTTCTTC.

This rearrangement joins TRBV7-8 to TRBJ2-7, with D possibly TRBD2 on 6 matching bases. Germline loops: CDR1 SGHVS, CDR2 FQNEAQ. V was shortened by 4 bases and J by 5 bases, with 15 bases between the two germline ends. This CDR3 spans 14 amino acids. In DNA form, the CDR3 reads TGTGCCAGCAGCTCCGAACATACTAGCAACGAGCAGTACTTC. Protein product: CASSSEHTSNEQYF.

This chain connects TRBV5-4 to TRBJ2-3; 14 positions agree with TRBD2. The CDR3 runs 17 residues. The J segment lost 6 bases and the V segment lost 0 bases, leaving 6 bases of the junction unmatched. The V gene's germline CDR1 is SGHNT and CDR2 YYREEE (reference sequence). The CDR3 DNA sequence: TGTGCCAGCAGCTTGGTTGGCGGACTAGCGGGAGGTGATACGCAGTATTTT. Residues: CASSLVGGLAGGDTQYF.

The rearrangement joins TRBV6-5 to TRBJ2-5, with TRBD1 matching 7 bases. Germline CDR1 and CDR2: MNHEY and SVGAGI. CDR3 length: 13 residues. J lost 4 bases, V lost 9 bases, and 8 bases had no gene match. The CDR3 DNA sequence: TGTGCCAGTCGACAGGGATCACGAGAGACCCAGTACTTC. Its protein product is CASRQGSRETQYF.

The V and J genes are TRBV5-1 and TRBJ1-6; perhaps TRBD1 as D (6 bases). V lost 3 bases, J lost 10 bases, and 11 bases lay in between. CDR3 length equals 13 residues. Germline V lookup: CDR1 SGHRS, CDR2 YFSETQ. The CDR3 bases are TGCGCCAGCAGCTCGTTACAGGGCTCACCCCTCCACTTT. Translating gives CASSSLQGSPLHF.

The J gene is TRBJ2-3, the V gene TRBV7-9, with a possible D match to TRBD2 (6 bases). Trimming took off 5 bases at V and 2 bases at J, with 11 bases between the two ends. CDR1 is SEHNR and CDR2 is FQNEAQ in the germline V gene (reference sequence). The CDR3 length is 14 residues. This CDR3 reads CASSHGSLTDTQYF. CDR3 coding DNA: TGTGCCAGCAGCCACGGGAGCCTCACAGATACGCAGTATTTT.

For this clone: One junction end does not reproduce the germline sequence, and a read error may be involved. This rearrangement joins TRBV7-9 to TRBJ2-5, with D uncertain. Per the germline V gene, CDR1 is SEHNR and CDR2 is FQNEAQ (reference sequence). This CDR3 region has 13 residues. Here the CDR3 reads CSSSRNKQETQYF. The CDR3 DNA is TGTTCCAGCAGCCGAAACAAGCAAGAGACCCAGTACTTC.

The V and J genes are TRBV19 and TRBJ1-1; tentative D call: TRBD1 (5 bases). The CDR3 loop spans 16 amino acids. The V gene's germline CDR1 is LNHDA and CDR2 SQIVND (reference sequence). The V end lost 7 bases, the J end lost 0 bases, and 18 bases lay between the germline ends. The CDR3 nucleotides read TGTGCCAGTATGGGAGGGGAGGGCTACATGAACACTGAAGCTTTCTTT. This translates into CASMGGEGYMNTEAFF.